The 10 T cell receptor beta chains below were found in one sample sequenced in a study of blood T cell repertoires in COVID-19 (TCRdb year 2020). The library was obtained by the immunoSEQ multiplex PCR assay. Imported from immuneACCESS, the table was reduced by TCRdb to in-frame sequences with V and J called. These copies leave out some clones; in studies compared against another copy, an unresolved V gene accounts for under half, and the cause of the remainder is not known. The sample records 150,000 or so clones, approximately 80% of which are singletons. The ten largest clones capture over 2.5% of the sample. Sequenced sample: peripheral blood. These receptors originate from a woman of 80 years or more with acute or convalescent COVID-19.

About this clone itself: At one boundary the junction diverges from the germline segment, which might be a read error. V and J are TRBV5-5 and TRBJ2-5, with D tentatively TRBD1 (5 bases). The germline CDR1 and CDR2 sequences are SGHKS and YYEKEE (reference sequence). This CDR3 comprises 14 residues. The CDR3 reads CASSLDITKETQYF. In DNA form, the CDR3 reads TGTGCCAGCAGTTTGGACATAACCAAAGAGACCCAGTACTTC.

This clone was recorded only once. The chain has TRBV30 and TRBJ2-3, with 7 nucleotides matching TRBD2. CDR1 is GTSNPN, CDR2 SVGIG, per germline (reference sequence). CDR3 length: 13 residues. The V and J ends lost 0 bases and 6 bases, in that order; junction bases with no gene match: 3. CDR3 sequence reads: CAWSVLRGDTQYF. In DNA form, the CDR3 reads TGTGCCTGGAGTGTACTGCGGGGGGATACGCAGTATTTT.

The CDR3 loop is CASSFNRAEGYTF. The CDR3 DNA follows: TGTGCCAGCAGTTTTAACAGGGCGGAGGGCTACACCTTC. The chain couples TRBV27 to TRBJ1-2, with a possible D match to TRBD1 (6 bases). Germline-derived CDR1 and CDR2 are MNHEY and SMNVEV (reference sequence). There are 13 residues in the CDR3. Trimming stripped 3 bases from V and 8 bases from J, with 13 bases between.

V gene TRBV11-2 combines with J gene TRBJ1-2; no clear D. CDR1 is SGHAT, CDR2 FQNNGV, per germline. V was pared by 6 bases and J by 8 bases, with 13 bases between. The CDR3 is 12 residues long. CDR3 amino acids: CASSIPSGGYTF. The CDR3 DNA sequence: TGTGCCAGCAGTATCCCGTCCGGGGGCTACACCTTC. Combining the CDR3 with reference TRBV11-2 and TRBJ1-2 gives the whole variable domain EAGVAQSPRYKIIEKRQSVAFWCNPISGHATLYWYQQILGQGPKLLIQFQNNGVVDDSQLPKDRFSAERLKGVDSTLKIQPAKLEDSAVYLCASSIPSGGYTFGSGTRLTVV.

The gene calls are TRBV19 and TRBJ1-2; D is undetermined. The germline V and J ends were trimmed by 9 bases and 7 bases, with 21 bases remaining between them. The V gene's germline CDR1 is LNHDA and CDR2 SQIVND (reference sequence). The CDR3 extends over 14 amino acids. CDR3: CASQNPDAGAGYTF. Written as DNA, the CDR3 is TGTGCCAGCCAAAATCCCGATGCGGGAGCTGGCTACACCTTC.

This chain uses TRBV7-2 with TRBJ1-1; TRBD1 matches 8 bases. Germline CDR1 is SGHTA and CDR2 is FQGNSA. The CDR3 runs 12 residues. Trimming took 2 bases from V and 11 from J; bases not matched to a gene: 4. The CDR3 sequence is CASSLRTGSAFF. The CDR3 bases are TGTGCCAGCAGCTTACGGACAGGGAGCGCTTTCTTT.

This clone was counted between two and nine times. The chain has TRBV12-3 or TRBV12-4 and TRBJ2-7; D is perhaps TRBD1 (5 bases). V was pared by 2 bases and J by 5 bases, with 10 bases between. The CDR3 spans 13 residues. CDR3 coding DNA: TGTGCCAGCAGTTTATCAGACAGCCACGAGCAGTACTTC. Protein sequence: CASSLSDSHEQYF.

This rearrangement joins TRBV7-5 to TRBJ1-4; no DNA check was done on the table's D call, TRBD1. TRBV7-5 is noted as a pseudogene. The CDR3 contains 16 residues. The CDR3 DNA is TGTGCCAGAAGCTTAGTCTCCGGGACAGGAGTTGAAAAACTGTTTTTT. It codes for CARSLVSGTGVEKLFF.

The V gene is TRBV19, the J gene TRBJ2-2; D is unresolved. The CDR3 covers 16 residues. Germline CDR1 reads LNHDA; CDR2 reads SQIVND (reference sequence). V dropped 5 bases and J dropped 4 bases, with 17 bases sitting between them. The chain's CDR3 is CASSSRRISGTGELFF. CDR3 DNA sequence: TGTGCCAGTAGTTCACGGAGAATTTCGGGCACCGGGGAGCTGTTTTTT.

This clone occurred once. J is TRBJ1-1 and V is TRBV12-5, with 9 positions matching TRBD1. The trim removed 5 bases at V and 2 bases at J, leaving 3 bases unmatched. Germline V gives CDR1 LGHNT, CDR2 FRNRAP. CDR3 length: 14 residues. This CDR3 reads CASGQGQGNTEAFF. The CDR3 coding sequence is TGTGCTAGTGGTCAGGGACAGGGAAACACTGAAGCTTTCTTT.